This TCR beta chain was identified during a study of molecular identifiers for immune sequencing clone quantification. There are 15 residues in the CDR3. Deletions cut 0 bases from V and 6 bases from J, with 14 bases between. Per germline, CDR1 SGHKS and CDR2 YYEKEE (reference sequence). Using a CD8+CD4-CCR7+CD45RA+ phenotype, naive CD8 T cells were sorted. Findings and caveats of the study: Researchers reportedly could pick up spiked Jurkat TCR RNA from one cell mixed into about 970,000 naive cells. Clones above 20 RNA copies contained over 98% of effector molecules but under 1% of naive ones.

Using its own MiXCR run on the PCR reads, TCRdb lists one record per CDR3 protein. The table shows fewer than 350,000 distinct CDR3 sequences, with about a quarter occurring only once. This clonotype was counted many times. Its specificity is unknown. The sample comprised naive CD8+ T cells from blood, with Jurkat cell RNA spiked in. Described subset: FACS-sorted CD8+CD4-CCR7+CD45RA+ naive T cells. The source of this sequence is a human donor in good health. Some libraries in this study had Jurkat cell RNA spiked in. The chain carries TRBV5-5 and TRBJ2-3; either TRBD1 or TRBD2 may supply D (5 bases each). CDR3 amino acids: CASSLDGGPGDTQYF. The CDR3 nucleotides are TGTGCCAGCAGCTTGGATGGGGGACCTGGTGATACGCAGTATTTT.